Listed here are 26 T cell receptor beta chains from one sample, sequenced in a study of control samples from healthy donors and cancer patients. The data were produced by immunoSEQ multiplex PCR, yet TCRdb's version contains in-frame clones alone and is incomplete. The sample holds 75,000 to 100,000 clones; around nine tenths are singletons and the top ten take around 2.8%. Specimen: blood. Source of these receptors: a human donor in good health. The donor label of this sample is uncertain.

The V and J genes are TRBV6-5 and TRBJ2-3; 9 bases match TRBD2. The V segment lost 7 bases and the J segment 0 bases; nucleotides outside the gene matches: 5. Germline-derived CDR1 and CDR2 are MNHEY and SVGAGI. This CDR3 contains 15 residues. CDR3 sequence: CASNGRGGSTDTQYF. CDR3 coding DNA: TGTGCCAGCAACGGGCGGGGGGGGAGCACAGATACGCAGTATTTT.

V usage is TRBV6-1 and J usage is TRBJ2-1, with 8 bases matching TRBD1. The CDR3 runs to 15 residues. The germline V gene has CDR1 MNHNS and CDR2 SASEGT. J lost 4 bases, V lost 2 bases, and 4 bases had no gene match. Written as DNA, the CDR3 is TGTGCCAGCAGTGAACCGGGACAGGTTTACAATGAGCAGTTCTTC. Its protein product is CASSEPGQVYNEQFF.

V and J are TRBV2 and TRBJ2-7; no firm D call. This CDR3 has 16 residues. V dropped 7 bases and J dropped 6 bases, with 25 bases sitting between them. Looked up from germline, CDR1 is SNHLY and CDR2 is FYNNEI. The CDR3 DNA reads TGTGCCAGCAAGGCGTTTCCGACCGATCTGTGGGGCGAGCAGTACTTC. Its translation is CASKAFPTDLWGEQYF.

This chain connects TRBV6-5 to TRBJ1-2, with a tentative D call TRBD1 (5 bases). CDR3 length: 16 residues. CDR1 MNHEY and CDR2 SVGAGI come from the germline V gene. V shed 0 bases and J shed 0 bases, with 11 bases lying between them. The chain's CDR3 is CASSYSRGGSNYGYTF. In nucleotides, the CDR3 is TGTGCCAGCAGTTACTCGAGGGGCGGGTCTAACTATGGCTACACCTTC.

The chain employs TRBV19 and TRBJ2-5; 8 bases line up with TRBD1. Unmatched junction bases numbered 4, after V lost 10 bases and J lost 3 bases. Germline values: CDR1 LNHDA, CDR2 SQIVND (reference sequence). The CDR3 loop spans 12 amino acids. This CDR3 is CATSTGEETQYF. CDR3 DNA: TGTGCCACCTCGACAGGGGAAGAGACCCAGTACTTC.

This chain uses TRBV5-8 with TRBJ1-1, with D possibly being TRBD1 (5 bases). Deletions cut 4 bases from V and 6 bases from J, with 13 bases between. Germline CDR1 and CDR2: SGHTS and YDEGEE. This CDR3 comprises 13 residues. The DNA of the CDR3 is TGTGCCAGCAGCCCGGGGGAGAGTCCTGAAGCTTTCTTT. This codes for CASSPGESPEAFF. Full variable domain (outside the CDR3, taken from reference TRBV5-8 and TRBJ1-1): EAGVTQSPTHLIKTRGQQATLRCSPISGHTSVYWYQQALGLGLQFLLWYDEGEERNRGNFPPRFSGRQFPNYSSELNVNALELEDSALYLCASSPGESPEAFFGQGTRLTVV.

The chain employs TRBV10-3 and TRBJ2-7; tentatively, D is TRBD2 (6 bases). With 4 bases removed from V and 0 bases from J, the gap between germline ends came to 10 bases. The CDR3 runs to 14 residues. CDR1 is ENHRY and CDR2 is SYGVKD in the germline V gene. CDR3 in amino acids: CAISVGGSSYEQYF. The CDR3 DNA is TGTGCCATCAGTGTGGGGGGAAGCTCCTACGAGCAGTACTTC.

The genes are TRBV6-5 and TRBJ2-2; 8 bases are shared with TRBD2. The germline V gene has CDR1 MNHEY and CDR2 SVGAGI. V was pared by 10 bases and J by 6 bases, with 13 bases of the junction left unmatched. The CDR3 runs 15 residues. The CDR3 loop is CATSGGTRKAGELFF. For the CDR3, the DNA is TGTGCCACCTCCGGAGGGACTAGAAAAGCCGGGGAGCTGTTTTTT.

The CDR3 protein is CASSAPQGPMNTEAFF. Written as DNA, the CDR3 is TGTGCCAGCAGCGCGCCACAGGGTCCTATGAACACTGAAGCTTTCTTT. The chain links TRBV7-2 to TRBJ1-1; weak D call: TRBD1 (6 bases). This CDR3 region has 16 residues. Deletions cut 5 bases from V and 0 bases from J, with 16 bases between. The V gene's germline CDR1 is SGHTA and CDR2 FQGNSA.

The chain joins TRBV5-1 to TRBJ1-1, with D possibly being TRBD1 (5 bases). This CDR3 comprises 14 residues. V lost 7 bases, J lost 1 base, and 14 bases lay in between. Germline V gene lookup returns CDR1 SGHRS and CDR2 YFSETQ. In DNA form, the CDR3 reads TGCGCCAGCGGTCTCAGGGACTCGAACACTGAAGCTTTCTTT. This sequence encodes CASGLRDSNTEAFF.

This clone was picked up one time. CDR3 loop: CASSYVGSTDTQYF. Here the CDR3 DNA reads TGTGCCAGCAGTTACGTTGGCTCCACAGATACGCAGTATTTT. The V call is TRBV6-6, the J call TRBJ2-3; D is uncertain. CDR1 is MNHNY and CDR2 is SVGAGI in the germline V gene (reference sequence). V lost 2 bases to trimming and J lost 2 bases, with 8 bases between them. The CDR3 is 14 residues long.

The gene calls are TRBV14 and TRBJ1-4; weak D call: TRBD1 (5 bases). CDR1 and CDR2 from the germline V gene are SGHDN and FVKESK. The V gene lost 5 bases and the J gene lost 7 bases, with 17 bases spanning the gap. There are 15 residues in the CDR3. CDR3 amino acids: CASSAVRGGTEKLFF. As DNA, the CDR3 is TGTGCCAGCAGCGCAGTGAGGGGCGGGACTGAAAAACTGTTTTTT.

The chain joins TRBV5-1 to TRBJ2-3; no reliable D call. The CDR3 covers 16 residues. The V gene's germline CDR1 is SGHRS and CDR2 YFSETQ. V was shortened by 0 bases and J by 0 bases, with 11 bases between the two germline ends. The CDR3 nucleotides are TGCGCCAGCAGCTTGGCCAACCTAGGGAGCACAGATACGCAGTATTTT. Protein product: CASSLANLGSTDTQYF.

The rearrangement uses TRBV10-3 and TRBJ1-1, with 7 bases aligning to TRBD1. Germline-derived CDR1 and CDR2 are ENHRY and SYGVKD. The CDR3 runs to 13 residues. V lost 10 bases and J lost 0; bases outside the gene matches: 5. CDR3 region: CATRQGMNTEAFF. The CDR3 DNA sequence: TGTGCCACCCGACAGGGAATGAACACTGAAGCTTTCTTT.

This sequence joins TRBV30 and TRBJ2-3; a possible D gene is TRBD2 (6 bases). Germline V gene sequence: CDR1 GTSNPN, CDR2 SVGIG (reference sequence). CDR3 length: 13 residues. V lost 8 bases to trimming and J lost 0 bases, with 12 bases between them. The CDR3 loop is CATPGGSTDTQYF. The CDR3, as DNA: TGTGCCACGCCCGGGGGTAGCACAGATACGCAGTATTTT.

This clone appeared a single time. This chain links TRBV30 with TRBJ1-2, with D possibly TRBD1 on 5 matching bases. The CDR3 loop spans 12 amino acids. V lost 6 bases and J lost 8, with 16 bases in between. CDR1 GTSNPN and CDR2 SVGIG come from the germline V gene (reference sequence). In nucleotides, the CDR3 is TGTGCCTGCGGACACCTACTTGGAGGCTACACCTTC. As protein: CACGHLLGGYTF.

V gene TRBV9 combines with J gene TRBJ2-1; maybe TRBD2 (6 bases). The V and J ends lost 1 base and 5 bases respectively, with 10 bases between them. Germline V CDR1 and CDR2: SGDLS, YYNGEE. The CDR3 is made up of 14 amino acids. CDR3 loop: CASSVSGRNNEQFF. DNA of the CDR3: TGTGCCAGCAGCGTAAGCGGGCGGAACAATGAGCAGTTCTTC.

The chain carries TRBV6-5 and TRBJ1-4; 9 bases agree with TRBD1. Germline V gene lookup returns CDR1 MNHEY and CDR2 SVGAGI. There are 15 residues in the CDR3. With 5 bases clipped from V and 6 bases from J, the junction kept 7 bases outside the gene matches. As DNA, the CDR3 is TGTGCCAGCAGTCCTTATGGGGACAGGGATGAAAAACTGTTTTTT. As protein: CASSPYGDRDEKLFF.

The chain joins TRBV6-5 to TRBJ1-2; 8 bases are a match to TRBD1. The CDR3 extends over 14 amino acids. Germline V CDR1 and CDR2: MNHEY, SVGAGI. The junction had 11 bases not matched to a gene; V was cut back by 7 bases and J by 7 bases. The CDR3 loop is CASTRQGQNGGYTF. DNA of the CDR3: TGTGCCAGCACGAGACAGGGGCAAAACGGTGGCTACACCTTC.

In its sample, this clone was seen once. J is TRBJ2-1 and V is TRBV24-1, with TRBD2 identical over 8 bases. Trimming cost V 2 bases and J 7 bases; bases outside gene matches: 9. Germline lookup yields CDR1 KGHDR and CDR2 SFDVKD. CDR3 length equals 16 residues. The CDR3 nucleotides read TGTGCCACCAGTGATTCCTTCGGGGGGGCCGGGAATGAGCAGTTCTTC. Amino acids: CATSDSFGGAGNEQFF.

V gene TRBV10-1 combines with J gene TRBJ1-6; D gene unclear. The CDR3 has 12 residues. Trimming removed 3 bases from V and 8 bases from J, with 5 bases in between. Looked up from germline, CDR1 is WNHNN and CDR2 is SYGVQD (reference sequence). CDR3 sequence: CASSDWDSPLHF. CDR3 DNA sequence: TGCGCCAGCAGTGACTGGGATTCACCCCTCCACTTT.

V and J are TRBV12-5 and TRBJ2-7, with a weak D call TRBD2 (6 bases). Trimming shortened V by 5 bases and J by 3 bases, and 14 bases separated the two germline ends. The CDR3 length is 14 residues. Germline loops: CDR1 LGHNT, CDR2 FRNRAP. CDR3 DNA sequence: TGTGCTAGTGGTCCTGGGGGGTCGAGCTACGAGCAGTACTTC. Translation: CASGPGGSSYEQYF. The variable domain in full, completed from reference TRBV12-5 and TRBJ2-7, reads DARVTQTPRHKVTEMGQEVTMRCQPILGHNTVFWYRQTMMQGLELLAYFRNRAPLDDSGMPKDRFSAEMPDATLATLKIQPSEPRDSAVYFCASGPGGSSYEQYFGPGTRLTVT.

This chain connects TRBV4-3 to TRBJ1-1; 9 bases map to TRBD1. CDR1 is LGHNA and CDR2 is YSLEER in the germline V gene. V lost 4 bases and J lost 5; bases outside the gene matches: 11. The CDR3 has 16 residues. This CDR3 reads CASSRGRPGTGTEAFF. The DNA of the CDR3 is TGCGCCAGCAGCCGGGGGAGGCCCGGGACAGGGACTGAAGCTTTCTTT.

This chain uses TRBV9 with TRBJ1-2, with D perhaps matching TRBD1 (5 bases). Germline CDR1 reads SGDLS; CDR2 reads YYNGEE. The length of the CDR3 is 12 residues. The germline V and J ends were trimmed by 3 bases and 5 bases, with 8 bases remaining between them. The CDR3 DNA reads as TGTGCCAGCAGCGCGGGGGGGTATGGCTACACCTTC. It specifies CASSAGGYGYTF.

This chain joins TRBV27 and TRBJ1-2; weak D call: TRBD1 (5 bases). Per the germline V gene, CDR1 is MNHEY and CDR2 is SMNVEV (reference sequence). Between the trimmed V and J ends, which lost 0 bases and 4 bases, there was a span of 15 bases. The CDR3 is 16 residues long. CDR3 coding DNA: TGTGCCAGCAGTTTATCTACCCCCGGGGGTGCCTATGGCTACACCTTC. It yields the protein CASSLSTPGGAYGYTF.

The chain carries TRBV4-2 and TRBJ1-3; a weak D match, TRBD1 (5 bases). Germline CDR1 is LGHNA and CDR2 is YNFKEQ. There are 19 residues in the CDR3. Trimming left V 2 bases short and J 0 bases short, with 20 bases between. This chain's CDR3 is CASSQTGLKLGGSGNTIYF. The CDR3 coding sequence is TGTGCCAGCAGCCAAACAGGTCTGAAATTAGGCGGCTCTGGAAACACCATATATTTT.